Given below is one TCR beta chain in context. Its antigen remains unknown. In TCRdb, the 5' RACE reads were re-called with MiXCR into one record per CDR3 protein. The sample contains 280,000 or so distinct CDR3 sequences, under 9.5% of which appear only once. These data belong to a study of identical twins. Whole-study findings and limits: Analyses of zero insertions could, in part, be confounded by invariant MAIT and iNKT cells.

This CDR3 has 15 amino acids. Germline assignment: CDR1 SGHDN and CDR2 FVKESK. V gave up 1 base and J gave up 3 bases, with 10 bases separating them. These data are also associated with another study on yellow fever vaccine responses in identical twins.

Sequenced: memory (CD45RO+) T cells sorted from blood. This chain joins TRBV14 and TRBJ2-1, with D possibly being TRBD1 (5 bases). The origin of this receptor is a woman aged 18-29 years in good health. The CDR3 coding sequence is TGTGCCAGCAGCCAAGTTGACAGTCACTACAATGAGCAGTTCTTC. Its translation is CASSQVDSHYNEQFF.